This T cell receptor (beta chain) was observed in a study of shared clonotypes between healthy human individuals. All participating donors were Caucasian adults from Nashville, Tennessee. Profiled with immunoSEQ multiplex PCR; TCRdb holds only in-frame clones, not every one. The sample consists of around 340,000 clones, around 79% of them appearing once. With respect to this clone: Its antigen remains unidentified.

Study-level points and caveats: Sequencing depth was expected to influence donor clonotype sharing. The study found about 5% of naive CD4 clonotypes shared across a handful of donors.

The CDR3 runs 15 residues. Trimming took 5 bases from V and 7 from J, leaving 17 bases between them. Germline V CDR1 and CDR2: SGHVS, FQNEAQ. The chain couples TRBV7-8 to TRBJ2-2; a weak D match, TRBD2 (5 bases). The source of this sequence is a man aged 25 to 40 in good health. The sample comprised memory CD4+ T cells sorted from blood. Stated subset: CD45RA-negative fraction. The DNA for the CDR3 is TGTGCCAGCAGCAGACTACCTATCGGTGACGGGGAGCTGTTTTTT. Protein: CASSRLPIGDGELFF.